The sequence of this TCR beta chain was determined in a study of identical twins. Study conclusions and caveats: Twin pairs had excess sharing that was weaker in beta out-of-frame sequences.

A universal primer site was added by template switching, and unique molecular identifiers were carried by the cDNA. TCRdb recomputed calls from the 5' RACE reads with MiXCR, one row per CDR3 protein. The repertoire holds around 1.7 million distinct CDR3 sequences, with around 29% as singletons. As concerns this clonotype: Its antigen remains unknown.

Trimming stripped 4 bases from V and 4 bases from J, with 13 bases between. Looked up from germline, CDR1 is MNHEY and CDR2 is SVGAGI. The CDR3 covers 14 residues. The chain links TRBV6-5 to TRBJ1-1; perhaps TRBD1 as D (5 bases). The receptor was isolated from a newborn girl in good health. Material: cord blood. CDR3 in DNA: TGTGCCAGCAGTTGGGCAGGGTCGGGCACTGAAGCTTTCTTT. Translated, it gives CASSWAGSGTEAFF.